The 30 T cell receptor beta chains below all came from one sample that was sequenced in a study of CD8 T cells in Susac syndrome. Reverse transcription used about 0.45 to 1 ug RNA and random hexamers. TCRdb ran MiXCR on the immunoSEQ multiplex PCR reads and lists one entry per CDR3 protein. The sample records 95,000 to 150,000 distinct CDR3 sequences, roughly 95% being singletons. The specimen sequenced was CD4+ T cells from PBMCs. These receptors all come from a human donor with Susac syndrome.

This chain joins TRBV10-3 and TRBJ2-3; 7 bases are shared with TRBD2. CDR3 size: 14 residues. CDR1 and CDR2 from the germline V gene are ENHRY and SYGVKD. V lost 9 bases and J lost 5; bases outside the gene matches: 11. This CDR3 is CAIRTDGGGDTQYF. The CDR3 coding sequence is TGTGCCATACGTACTGATGGCGGGGGAGATACGCAGTATTTT.

The rearrangement uses TRBV20-1 and TRBJ2-3; 9 bases agree with TRBD2. The germline CDR1 and CDR2 sequences are DFQATT and SNEGSKA (reference sequence). CDR3 length: 16 residues. J gave up 6 bases and V 6 bases, and 16 bases lay outside the gene matches. The CDR3 nucleotides read TGCAGTGCCACGACTTTGACTAGCGGTTATTTGGATACGCAGTATTTT. It yields the protein CSATTLTSGYLDTQYF.

The chain employs TRBV3-1 and TRBJ2-1; unclear D gene. In germline, CDR1 is LGHDT, CDR2 YNNKEL (reference sequence). V was cut by 0 bases and J by 6 bases, with 12 bases left in between. The CDR3 runs 15 residues. CDR3 in amino acids: CASSQDWSDSNEQFF. The CDR3 region has the DNA TGTGCCAGCAGCCAAGATTGGAGCGATTCCAATGAGCAGTTCTTC.

The J gene is TRBJ2-1, the V gene TRBV28; TRBD1 or TRBD2 may be the D gene (5 bases each). CDR3 length: 14 amino acids. Germline V gives CDR1 MDHEN, CDR2 SYDVKM. The V gene lost 3 bases and the J gene lost 5 bases, with 11 bases spanning the gap. The CDR3 here is CASSFPGADNEQFF. For the CDR3, the DNA is TGTGCCAGCAGTTTCCCCGGGGCCGACAATGAGCAGTTCTTC.

This clonotype has only one observation. V and J are TRBV6-5 and TRBJ2-7; D not resolved. With 6 bases removed from V and 3 bases from J, the gap between germline ends came to 6 bases. The CDR3 runs to 11 residues. Per the germline V gene, CDR1 is MNHEY and CDR2 is SVGAGI. The CDR3 spells CASRNGYEQYF. The CDR3 DNA is TGTGCCAGCAGGAATGGCTACGAGCAGTACTTC.

The rearrangement uses TRBV29-1 and TRBJ2-3; 9 bases are shared with TRBD1. Germline assignment: CDR1 SQVTM and CDR2 ANQGSEA. This CDR3 is built from 14 residues. V dropped 6 bases and J dropped 1; count of bases not matched to a gene: 5. CDR3 DNA sequence: TGCAGCGTGCGACAGGGGGGAGGCACAGATACGCAGTATTTT. Amino acid sequence: CSVRQGGGTDTQYF.

This chain links TRBV20-1 with TRBJ2-2; possible D gene TRBD2, 5 bases. CDR3 size: 12 residues. Germline V gene data show CDR1 as DFQATT and CDR2 as SNEGSKA (reference sequence). The V end was cut by 5 bases, the J end by 1 base, with 5 bases between. The chain's CDR3 is CSARGNTGELFF. CDR3 sequence (DNA): TGCAGTGCTCGGGGGAACACCGGGGAGCTGTTTTTT.

V gene TRBV12-3 or TRBV12-4 combines with J gene TRBJ1-1, with D perhaps TRBD1 (5 bases). V was clipped by 7 bases and J by 9 bases, with 18 bases between them. CDR3 length: 13 residues. CDR3 amino acids: CASIGTQEGKAFF. DNA for the CDR3: TGTGCCAGCATTGGGACCCAGGAAGGGAAAGCTTTCTTT.

Only one count was recorded for this clonotype. This sequence joins TRBV5-6 and TRBJ2-5; D not certain. Looked up from germline, CDR1 is SGHDT and CDR2 is YYEEEE. V gave up 0 bases and J gave up 2 bases, with 11 bases separating them. CDR3 length equals 15 residues. The CDR3 reads CASSLARLTQETQYF. The CDR3 bases are TGTGCCAGCAGCTTGGCCCGACTTACGCAAGAGACCCAGTACTTC.

V and J are TRBV20-1 and TRBJ1-1; D gene ambiguous. The CDR3 totals 14 residues. The germline gives CDR1 DFQATT, CDR2 SNEGSKA (reference sequence). The V end was cut by 3 bases, the J end by 0 bases, with 11 bases between. The CDR3 region has the DNA TGCAGTGCTAGGGAGGGAGGAGTGAACACTGAAGCTTTCTTT. Its protein product is CSAREGGVNTEAFF.

The chain is built from TRBV7-9 and TRBJ2-5; tentatively, D is TRBD2 (6 bases). Trimming removed 5 bases from V and 7 bases from J, with 14 bases in between. This CDR3 is 13 amino acids long. CDR1 is SEHNR, CDR2 FQNEAQ, per germline (reference sequence). The CDR3 nucleotides read TGTGCCAGCAGCCGCGGGAATTCCTGGACCCAGTACTTC. It translates to CASSRGNSWTQYF.

The chain joins TRBV5-6 to TRBJ2-5; D remains unclear. The CDR3 spans 16 residues. CDR1 and CDR2 (germline): SGHDT, YYEEEE. Deletions cut 3 bases from V and 5 bases from J, with 20 bases between. DNA of the CDR3: TGTGCCAGCAGCTGGCGGAGCCACTCCTCTGGGGAGACCCAGTACTTC. This gives the protein CASSWRSHSSGETQYF. Full variable domain (remainder filled in from reference TRBV5-6 and TRBJ2-5): DAGVTQSPTHLIKTRGQQVTLRCSPKSGHDTVSWYQQALGQGPQFIFQYYEEEERQRGNFPDRFSGHQFPNYSSELNVNALLLGDSALYLCASSWRSHSSGETQYFGPGTRLLVL.

This chain joins TRBV29-1 and TRBJ1-5; unclear D gene. The germline CDR1 and CDR2 sequences are SQVTM and ANQGSEA. This CDR3 is built from 14 residues. Trimming took off 4 bases at V and 5 bases at J, with 15 bases between the two ends. CDR3 DNA sequence: TGCAGCGTTGTAGGTGACACAAAAGATCAGCCCCAGCATTTT. It encodes CSVVGDTKDQPQHF.

The J gene is TRBJ2-1, the V gene TRBV4-1; no definite D call. Germline CDR1 and CDR2: MGHRA and YSYEKL. The CDR3 totals 12 residues. V gave up 3 bases and J gave up 8 bases, with 8 bases separating them. Here the CDR3 DNA reads TGCGCCAGCAGCCACAGCGCAGATGAGCAGTTCTTC. Translating gives CASSHSADEQFF.

V is TRBV11-2 and J is TRBJ2-5; 12 positions agree with TRBD1. CDR3 length: 15 residues. CDR1 is SGHAT and CDR2 is FQNNGV in the germline V gene. The ends lost 1 base at V and 4 bases at J; junction bases unmatched: 1. CDR3 protein: CASSLGDRGRETQYF. The CDR3 nucleotides read TGTGCCAGCAGCTTAGGGGACAGGGGGCGAGAGACCCAGTACTTC.

The genes are TRBV3-1 and TRBJ2-5; possible D gene TRBD1, 6 bases. Germline CDR1 is LGHDT and CDR2 is YNNKEL (reference sequence). CDR3 length equals 16 residues. Trimming removed 1 base at V and 3 bases at J, with 15 bases between. The DNA for the CDR3 is TGTGCCAGCAGCCAAGTTAAGGGGACACCCGAAGAGACCCAGTACTTC. Translated, it gives CASSQVKGTPEETQYF.

The genes are TRBV24-1 and TRBJ1-5, with D tentatively TRBD1 (6 bases). The V gene lost 5 bases and the J gene lost 3 bases, with 7 bases spanning the gap. The CDR3 loop spans 13 amino acids. Per the germline V gene, CDR1 is KGHDR and CDR2 is SFDVKD. The CDR3: CATSAGANQPQHF. CDR3 bases: TGTGCCACCAGTGCAGGGGCCAATCAGCCCCAGCATTTT.

The chain recombines TRBV28 with TRBJ2-7; no definite D call. Germline V gives CDR1 MDHEN, CDR2 SYDVKM. The V gene lost 6 bases and the J gene lost 4 bases, with 4 bases spanning the gap. CDR3 size: 10 residues. CDR3 region: CASRGYEQYF. The CDR3 DNA reads TGTGCCAGCAGAGGATACGAGCAGTACTTC.

The chain recombines TRBV12-3 or TRBV12-4 with TRBJ1-1; 7 bases agree with TRBD1. The length of the CDR3 is 18 residues. V lost 8 bases and J lost 1; bases outside the gene matches: 19. The CDR3 DNA is TGTGCCAGCCGAGAGAGGGGGCAGGGAGGGTTCGGGAACACTGAAGCTTTCTTT. It yields the protein CASRERGQGGFGNTEAFF.

This sequence joins TRBV29-1 and TRBJ1-1; tentative D call: TRBD1 (5 bases). The CDR3 length is 13 residues. The V end was cut by 4 bases, the J end by 1 base, with 10 bases between. The V gene's germline CDR1 is SQVTM and CDR2 ANQGSEA. The CDR3 DNA reads as TGCAGCGTTGCGTCAGGGCGGAACACTGAAGCTTTCTTT. Protein sequence: CSVASGRNTEAFF. Complete variable domain (other parts from reference TRBV29-1 and TRBJ1-1): SAVISQKPSRDICQRGTSLTIQCQVDSQVTMMFWYRQQPGQSLTLIATANQGSEATYESGFVIDKFPISRPNLTFSTLTVSNMSPEDSSIYLCSVASGRNTEAFFGQGTRLTVV.

The chain employs TRBV5-1 and TRBJ2-1; 9 bases map to TRBD1. Germline V gene lookup returns CDR1 SGHRS and CDR2 YFSETQ. The CDR3 runs 13 residues. With 6 bases clipped from V and 8 bases from J, the junction kept 6 bases outside the gene matches. The CDR3: CASTGTGYDEQFF. CDR3 nucleotides: TGCGCCAGCACGGGGACAGGGTACGATGAGCAGTTCTTC.

The chain is built from TRBV9 and TRBJ1-1; D gene unclear. The CDR3 sequence is 14 residues long. Trimming pared 4 bases from V and 5 bases from J, leaving 15 bases between. Germline V gives CDR1 SGDLS, CDR2 YYNGEE. In DNA form, the CDR3 reads TGTGCCAGCAGCCCCCAAAGGGTAGGGACTGAAGCTTTCTTT. Its protein product is CASSPQRVGTEAFF.

CDR3 protein: CASSLETSSYEQYF. DNA for the CDR3: TGCGCCAGCAGCTTGGAGACCAGTTCCTACGAGCAGTACTTC. This chain connects TRBV5-1 to TRBJ2-7; D not certain. Germline CDR1 reads SGHRS; CDR2 reads YFSETQ. The CDR3 sequence is 14 residues long. Trimming stripped 0 bases from V and 1 base from J, with 8 bases between.

This chain connects TRBV20-1 to TRBJ1-5; 12 bases align to TRBD1. CDR1 is DFQATT and CDR2 is SNEGSKA in the germline V gene (reference sequence). V dropped 1 base and J dropped 3; count of bases not matched to a gene: 1. The CDR3 runs to 15 residues. CDR3 DNA sequence: TGCAGTGCTAGAGCGGGACAGGGGGCCAATCAGCCCCAGCATTTT. Its protein is CSARAGQGANQPQHF.

The chain couples TRBV12-3 or TRBV12-4 to TRBJ2-1; 8 bases are shared with TRBD2. With 6 bases clipped from V and 0 bases from J, the junction kept 4 bases outside the gene matches. This CDR3 has 15 amino acids. The DNA of the CDR3 is TGTGCCAGCAGCAGCGGGAGCCCCTCCTACAATGAGCAGTTCTTC. Encoded protein: CASSSGSPSYNEQFF.

The chain recombines TRBV6-2 or TRBV6-3 with TRBJ2-2, with unresolved D. The length of the CDR3 is 13 residues. The V gene lost 2 bases and the J gene lost 5 bases, with 6 bases spanning the gap. Germline V gene lookup returns CDR1 MNHEY and CDR2 SVGEGT. This CDR3 is CASSYPFTGELFF. In DNA, the CDR3 is TGTGCCAGCAGTTACCCATTTACCGGGGAGCTGTTTTTT.

The V and J genes are TRBV6-1 and TRBJ2-7; the match to TRBD2 covers 7 bases. CDR1 MNHNS and CDR2 SASEGT come from the germline V gene. The CDR3 has 16 residues. The V and J ends lost 5 bases and 1 base, in that order; junction bases with no gene match: 11. The CDR3 nucleotides are TGTGCCAGCAGTCAAACAGCCCGCGGGGGATCCTACGAGCAGTACTTC. Translating it yields CASSQTARGGSYEQYF.

The chain combines TRBV7-2 with TRBJ2-5; possibly TRBD2 for D (6 bases). V lost 3 bases and J lost 1, with 9 bases in between. The CDR3 is made up of 14 amino acids. The germline V gene encodes CDR1 SGHTA and CDR2 FQGNSA. The CDR3 sequence is CASSLMGGQETQYF. Written as DNA, the CDR3 is TGTGCCAGCAGCTTGATGGGGGGCCAAGAGACCCAGTACTTC. Using reference TRBV7-2 and TRBJ2-5 for the parts outside the CDR3, the full variable domain is GAGVSQSPSNKVTEKGKDVELRCDPISGHTALYWYRQSLGQGLEFLIYFQGNSAPDKSGLPSDRFSAERTGGSVSTLTIQRTQQEDSAVYLCASSLMGGQETQYFGPGTRLLVL.

The chain carries TRBV7-2 and TRBJ2-2; 7 bases match TRBD1. The germline V gene has CDR1 SGHTA and CDR2 FQGNSA. J was trimmed by 1 base and V by 5 bases; bases with no gene match: 4. The CDR3 covers 15 residues. The CDR3 DNA reads as TGTGCCAGCAGCCTACAGGGGATGAACACCGGGGAGCTGTTTTTT. It specifies CASSLQGMNTGELFF.

The chain couples TRBV2 to TRBJ2-7; 13 nucleotides match TRBD2. Trimming at V came to 6 bases and at J to 2 bases, leaving 13 bases not matched to a gene. The CDR3 extends over 18 amino acids. Germline V lookup: CDR1 SNHLY, CDR2 FYNNEI. CDR3 protein: CASSLTPLAGGLAYEQYF. The CDR3 DNA sequence: TGTGCCAGCAGCCTAACCCCACTAGCGGGAGGGCTAGCCTACGAGCAGTACTTC.